Below, one TCR beta chain is given with its context. Its antigen is undetermined. Recipients boosted at about 4 weeks or about 12 weeks are pooled. The V and J ends lost 2 bases and 7 bases respectively, with 18 bases between them. Germline V gene sequence: CDR1 SGHRS, CDR2 YFSETQ. The CDR3 has 15 residues. This sample was included in a study of T cell responses to AZD1222 COVID-19 vaccine. Study findings and constraints: Among AZD1222 vaccinees, only 5 to 7 were seropositive at baseline. Regions 160-218 and 743-854 dominated among vaccine-associated CD4 TCRs spanning spike.

Sequencing was performed with immunoSEQ multiplex PCR; in TCRdb, only in-frame clones are kept and a portion is missing. The sample yields approximately 150,000 clones, 90% seen once. The material was peripheral blood, obtained 28 days after the second AZD1222 dose. This clonotype originated in an adult who received the AZD1222 COVID-19 vaccine. The rearrangement uses TRBV5-1 and TRBJ1-2; no clear D. The CDR3 sequence is CASSLAPPGEGGYTF. The DNA of the CDR3 is TGCGCCAGCAGCTTAGCTCCTCCGGGAGAGGGTGGCTACACCTTC. Drawing the rest from reference TRBV5-1 and TRBJ1-2, the complete variable domain is KAGVTQTPRYLIKTRGQQVTLSCSPISGHRSVSWYQQTPGQGLQFLFEYFSETQRNKGNFPGRFSGRQFSNSRSEMNVSTLELGDSALYLCASSLAPPGEGGYTFGSGTRLTVV.